The sequence of this T cell receptor (beta chain) was determined in a study of T cells after yellow fever vaccination. Germline V gene lookup returns CDR1 SQVTM and CDR2 ANQGSEA. The CDR3 totals 13 residues. V gave up 4 bases and J gave up 6 bases, with 10 bases separating them. UMIs and a universal primer site were added when TCR cDNA was made by 5'RACE template switching. Each CDR3 protein is one row after TCRdb ran MiXCR on the 5' RACE reads. The table lists 340,000 or so distinct CDR3 sequences, around 12% of them singletons. The receptor comes from a man between 18 and 35 years old who received the YFV17D yellow fever vaccine. The chain uses TRBV29-1 and TRBJ1-6, with D maybe TRBD1 (5 bases). The source material was CD4+ T cells sorted from PBMCs, sampled 15 days after the yellow fever booster vaccination. This chain's CDR3 is CSVADGGNSPLHF. In nucleotides, the CDR3 is TGCAGCGTTGCAGATGGGGGTAATTCACCCCTCCACTTT.